Listed here are 15 T cell receptor beta chains from one sample, sequenced in a study of T cell responses to AZD1222 COVID-19 vaccine. Sequenced by immunoSEQ multiplex PCR; TCRdb stores in-frame clones only, minus some. Of tens of thousands of clones in the sample, around 86% were seen once. The sample was peripheral blood, taken on day 0 of AZD1222 vaccination. The receptor set was obtained from an adult in good health.

The genes are TRBV3-1 (or the pseudogene TRBV3-2) and TRBJ1-2; TRBD1 matches at 9 bases. Germline CDR1 LGHDT, CDR2 YNNKEL (reference sequence). V shed 0 bases, J shed 4 bases, and the junction held 9 bases outside the gene matches. The CDR3 is 17 residues long. Written as DNA, the CDR3 is TGTGCCAGCAGCCAAGAAATCCGGGACAGGGCTTCCTATGGCTACACCTTC. This encodes CASSQEIRDRASYGYTF.

The CDR3 region is CASSLAGVGEQFF. The CDR3 DNA is TGTGCCAGCAGTCTAGCGGGAGTCGGTGAGCAGTTCTTC. This chain links TRBV6-4 with TRBJ2-1; the match to TRBD2 covers 10 bases. The J segment lost 9 bases and the V segment lost 5 bases, leaving 4 bases of the junction unmatched. The CDR3 loop spans 13 amino acids. Germline CDR1 MRHNA, CDR2 SNTAGT.

The chain recombines TRBV2 with TRBJ2-2; the D is unclear. Trimming left V 5 bases short and J 0 bases short, with 13 bases between. This CDR3 is 16 amino acids long. The germline gives CDR1 SNHLY, CDR2 FYNNEI. CDR3 sequence: CASSRRNGPNTGELFF. For the CDR3, the DNA is TGTGCCAGCAGTAGAAGGAATGGGCCGAACACCGGGGAGCTGTTTTTT.

The genes are TRBV9 and TRBJ2-7, with D possibly TRBD1 on 5 matching bases. V lost 3 bases to trimming and J lost 1 base, with 11 bases between them. Germline V gene lookup returns CDR1 SGDLS and CDR2 YYNGEE. The CDR3 length is 14 residues. CDR3 nucleotide sequence: TGTGCCAGCAGCGCAGACGGACATTCCTACGAGCAGTACTTC. Translation gives CASSADGHSYEQYF.

The table lists this clone with a count of one. J is TRBJ2-1 and V is TRBV11-3, with 13 bases that match TRBD2. The CDR3 is made up of 16 amino acids. The V and J ends lost 1 base and 6 bases, in that order; junction bases with no gene match: 3. In germline, CDR1 is SGHNT, CDR2 YENEEA. The CDR3 coding sequence is TGTGCCAGCAGCTTAGCCGGGACTAGCGGGACCAATGAGCAGTTCTTC. Translating gives CASSLAGTSGTNEQFF.

The rearrangement links TRBV3-1 (or the pseudogene TRBV3-2) to TRBJ2-6, with TRBD1 matching over 7 bases. The germline gives CDR1 LGHDT, CDR2 YNNKEL (reference sequence). V lost 8 bases to trimming and J lost 1 base; unmatched junction nucleotides: 2. This CDR3 comprises 14 residues. In nucleotides, the CDR3 is TGTGCCAGCGGGACAGTTTCTGGGGCCAACGTCCTGACTTTC. Protein product: CASGTVSGANVLTF.

This chain joins TRBV7-6 and TRBJ1-2, with 8 bases matching TRBD1. The CDR3 runs 14 residues. With V trimmed by 5 bases and J by 4 bases, 6 bases remained unmatched. Per the germline V gene, CDR1 is SGHVS and CDR2 is FNYEAQ. The CDR3 is CASSETGAAYGYTF. CDR3 DNA: TGTGCCAGCAGCGAGACAGGGGCGGCCTATGGCTACACCTTC. Together with reference TRBV7-6 and TRBJ1-2, the CDR3 gives the full variable domain: GAGVSQSPRYKVTKRGQDVALRCDPISGHVSLYWYRQALGQGPEFLTYFNYEAQQDKSGLPNDRFSAERPEGSISTLTIQRTEQRDSAMYRCASSETGAAYGYTFGSGTRLTVV.

This clone was counted between two and nine times. The chain uses TRBV7-8 and TRBJ1-1; no reliable D call. CDR1 SGHVS and CDR2 FQNEAQ come from the germline V gene. This CDR3 has 14 residues. Trimming shortened V by 4 bases and J by 2 bases, and 11 bases separated the two germline ends. CDR3 residues: CASSSLGINTEAFF. The CDR3 DNA reads TGTGCCAGCAGCTCTCTCGGGATCAACACTGAAGCTTTCTTT.

J is TRBJ1-4 and V is TRBV6-5; 7 bases agree with TRBD1. V shed 6 bases, J shed 2 bases, and the junction held 3 bases outside the gene matches. This CDR3 has 14 residues. Germline values: CDR1 MNHEY, CDR2 SVGAGI. The CDR3 spells CASRKQGTNEKLFF. The CDR3 DNA follows: TGTGCCAGCAGGAAACAGGGGACTAATGAAAAACTGTTTTTT.

This chain connects TRBV19 to TRBJ1-5, with D perhaps matching TRBD1 (5 bases). Germline V CDR1 and CDR2: LNHDA, SQIVND (reference sequence). CDR3 length equals 15 residues. Trimming took off 4 bases at V and 5 bases at J, with 15 bases between the two ends. The CDR3 region has the DNA TGTGCCAGTAGTACTTACTGGGGGAGGGATCAGCCCCAGCATTTT. It codes for CASSTYWGRDQPQHF. Looking up the rest from reference TRBV19 and TRBJ1-5 gives the full variable domain: DGGITQSPKYLFRKEGQNVTLSCEQNLNHDAMYWYRQDPGQGLRLIYYSQIVNDFQKGDIAEGYSVSREKKESFPLTVTSAQKNPTAFYLCASSTYWGRDQPQHFGDGTRLSIL.

This clone was seen a single time. V usage is TRBV5-4 and J usage is TRBJ2-3; unclear D gene. The CDR3 totals 13 residues. Germline values: CDR1 SGHNT, CDR2 YYREEE (reference sequence). Trimming left V 5 bases short and J 0 bases short, with 7 bases between. The CDR3 spells CASRPLSTDTQYF. CDR3 sequence (DNA): TGTGCCAGCAGACCTCTCAGCACAGATACGCAGTATTTT.

This clone was counted a few times. The V call is TRBV4-3, the J call TRBJ2-1; D gene unclear. The CDR3 covers 18 residues. V lost 0 bases and J lost 0, with 15 bases in between. CDR1 and CDR2 from the germline V gene are LGHNA and YSLEER. DNA for the CDR3: TGCGCCAGCAGCCAAGAATTCCCCTGGGTATTCTCCTACAATGAGCAGTTCTTC. Translating it yields CASSQEFPWVFSYNEQFF.

This chain connects TRBV15 to TRBJ1-1; D is uncertain. Germline values: CDR1 LNHNV, CDR2 YYDKDF (reference sequence). CDR3 length: 13 amino acids. V was clipped by 0 bases and J by 7 bases, with 9 bases between them. CDR3 in DNA: TGTGCCACCAGCAGAGATCGTAATAGTGAAGCTTTCTTT. Translation: CATSRDRNSEAFF.

The genes are TRBV7-3 and TRBJ2-3; no reliable D call. The CDR3 is made up of 16 amino acids. Trimming removed 6 bases at V and 0 bases at J, with 16 bases between. Germline CDR1 is SGHTA and CDR2 is FQGTGA. The CDR3 is CASRSTEPSSTDTQYF. CDR3 coding DNA: TGTGCCAGCAGGTCGACCGAACCCTCTAGCACAGATACGCAGTATTTT.

This clone was found a few times. V is TRBV27 and J is TRBJ1-2, with 10 bases aligning to TRBD1. Trimming cost V 2 bases and J 4 bases; bases outside gene matches: 7. The CDR3 loop spans 16 amino acids. The germline V gene has CDR1 MNHEY and CDR2 SMNVEV (reference sequence). The CDR3 DNA reads as TGTGCCAGCAGTTTAGACTCGGGACAGGGGATCTATGGCTACACCTTC. It specifies CASSLDSGQGIYGYTF.